The T cell receptor beta chain described here comes from a study of cytomegalovirus exposure and HLA in healthy donors. Study summary: It was reported in a later analysis that the 90 to 150 validation repertoires used the same platform as the roughly 700 first-cohort repertoires. Study-wide findings and caveats: Most TCR sequences were rare, but some public TCRs occurred in many donors.

Sequencing used immunoSEQ multiplex PCR; TCRdb keeps in-frame clones, though not all of them. The table lists 100,000 or so clones, roughly 95% of them singletons. For this clone: Its antigen is not identified.

Germline V gene sequence: CDR1 LNHDA, CDR2 SQIVND (reference sequence). V lost 4 bases, J lost 0 bases, and 6 bases stayed unmatched. The CDR3 has 16 amino acids. The TCR sequence derives from a woman under 30 in good health and CMV-seronegative. This rearrangement joins TRBV19 to TRBJ1-5; 7 nucleotides align to TRBD1. Sequenced material: PBMCs. The CDR3 coding sequence is TGTGCCAGTAGTAAGGGGACAGAATATAGCAATCAGCCCCAGCATTTT. Encoded protein: CASSKGTEYSNQPQHF.